The sequence of this TCR beta chain was determined in a study of T cells after yellow fever vaccination. Overall study results and limits: Reappearance after the booster was observed for most primary-vaccination clones (roughly 96% CD4, less than 90% CD8). Abundant clonotypes (contaminants from the bulk population) could be present in FACS-sorted repertoires.

This clonotype has ten or more counts. Its antigen is not known. J gave up 0 bases and V 1 base, and 8 bases lay outside the gene matches. CDR3 length equals 18 residues. The V gene's germline CDR1 is LGHDT and CDR2 YNNKEL (reference sequence). A 5'RACE template-switching step, the method used to make TCR cDNA, added a universal primer site and UMIs. Via MiXCR, TCRdb re-called the 5' RACE reads, giving one row per CDR3 protein. This sample yields approximately 300,000 distinct CDR3 sequences, of which about 10% are seen a single time; approximately 3% belongs to the top ten. The chain has TRBV3-1 and TRBJ2-3, with TRBD2 matching 9 bases. The specimen comprised CD4+ T cells sorted from PBMCs, sampled 45 days after the yellow fever booster vaccination. This receptor was obtained from a man in his late teens or twenties who received the YFV17D yellow fever vaccine. In DNA, the CDR3 is TGTGCCAGCAGCCAAGGGGAGACTAGCGGATTGAGCACAGATACGCAGTATTTT. Encoded protein: CASSQGETSGLSTDTQYF.